This TCR beta chain came from a study of blood T cell repertoires in COVID-19. Background on the study: From the United States, Italy and Spain came samples of acute and convalescent COVID-19. Nucleic acid was either cDNA or gDNA, and it came from T cells, B-cell-depleted T cells, or PBMCs.

The germline CDR1 and CDR2 sequences are SEHNR and FQNEAQ (reference sequence). With 6 bases removed from V and 7 bases from J, the gap between germline ends came to 15 bases. CDR3 size: 14 residues. Authors' analysis steps: By means of reference gene primer amplification, nucleated cell counts were estimated. Profiled with immunoSEQ multiplex PCR; TCRdb holds only in-frame clones, not every one. That table furnishes V, J and clone size, whereas the DNA furnished D and trimming. In the table there are approximately 110,000 clones, about 76% of which are singletons. The sample taken for sequencing was peripheral blood. The TCR was taken from a woman between 65 and 79 years old with acute or convalescent COVID-19. The chain recombines TRBV7-9 with TRBJ1-4; possible D gene TRBD1, 6 bases. Written as DNA, the CDR3 is TGTGCCAGCAGACTGGGGGCGGTGGGTGAAAAACTGTTTTTT. This encodes CASRLGAVGEKLFF.